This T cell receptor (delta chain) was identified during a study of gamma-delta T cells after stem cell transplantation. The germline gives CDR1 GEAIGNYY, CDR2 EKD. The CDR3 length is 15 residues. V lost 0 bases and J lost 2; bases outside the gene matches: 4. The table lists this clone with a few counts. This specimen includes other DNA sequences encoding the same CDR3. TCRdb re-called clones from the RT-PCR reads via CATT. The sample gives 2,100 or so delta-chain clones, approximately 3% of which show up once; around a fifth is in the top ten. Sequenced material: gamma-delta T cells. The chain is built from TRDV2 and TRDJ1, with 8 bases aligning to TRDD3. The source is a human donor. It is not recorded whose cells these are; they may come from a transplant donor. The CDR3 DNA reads TGTGCCTGTGACACCGTTGGGGGATCTACCGATAAACTCATCTTT. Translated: CACDTVGGSTDKLIF.